This is a list of T cell receptor beta chains from one sample in a study of blood T cell repertoires in COVID-19. TCRdb keeps only in-frame clones here, not all; method: immunoSEQ multiplex PCR. The sample has around 450,000 clones, around 91% seen once. The sequenced sample was PBMCs or T cells enriched from blood (not recorded which). The source of these receptors is a man between 18 and 35 years old who had recovered from COVID-19. Both conserved end residues are part of each CDR3. Each record gives: J gene, CDR3 length, clone size, D gene, V gene, CDR3 protein, CDR3 DNA. The D gene is left open where the match is weak. For some rows the clone size is stated as once, few or many, or as a class when expanded; others skip it.

>TRBJ2-1|14|NA|TRBD2|TRBV6-5
CASSSGLVSNEQFF
TGTGCCAGCAGTTCAGGACTAGTCTCTAATGAGCAGTTCTTC
>TRBJ1-6|14|many|NA|TRBV6-5
CASSLMRHVSPLHF
TGTGCCAGCAGTTTGATGAGACACGTATCACCCCTCCACTTT
>TRBJ2-2|14|many|NA|TRBV18
CASSPGQNTGELFF
TGTGCCAGCTCACCAGGGCAAAACACCGGGGAGCTGTTTTTT
>TRBJ2-1|15|NA|NA|TRBV19
CASSMGGISYNEQFF
TGTGCCAGTAGTATGGGGGGAATATCCTACAATGAGCAGTTCTTC
>TRBJ2-7|14|NA|TRBD1|TRBV2
CASKRGQGHYEQYF
TGTGCCAGCAAGCGCGGACAGGGGCACTACGAGCAGTACTTC
>TRBJ1-1|13|NA|TRBD1|TRBV3-1/TRBV3-2
CASTQGANTEAFF
TGTGCCAGCACCCAGGGGGCCAACACTGAAGCTTTCTTT
>TRBJ2-7|17|NA|TRBD2|TRBV29-1
CSVLTGLAGRESYEQYF
TGCAGCGTTCTAACAGGACTAGCGGGAAGGGAATCCTACGAGCAGTACTTC
>TRBJ1-2|15|NA|NA|TRBV5-4
CASSPDLREFYGYTF
TGTGCCAGCAGCCCGGATCTCCGGGAATTCTATGGCTACACCTTC
>TRBJ1-2|18|NA|TRBD1|TRBV18
CASSPPKSGTGGSDGYTF
TGTGCCAGCTCACCGCCAAAGTCCGGGACAGGGGGCTCCGATGGCTACACCTTC
>TRBJ1-2|13|once|NA|TRBV9
CASSSPGYHGYTF
TGTGCCAGCAGCTCCCCAGGGTATCATGGCTACACCTTC
>TRBJ1-6|16|NA|NA|TRBV15
CATSRDLGGAGSPLHF
TGTGCCACCAGCAGAGATCTTGGGGGAGCGGGTTCACCCCTCCACTTT
>TRBJ1-1|14|NA|NA|TRBV9
CASSVGADNTEAFF
TGTGCCAGCAGCGTAGGGGCAGACAACACTGAAGCTTTCTTT
>TRBJ2-3|17|NA|TRBD2|TRBV5-8
CASSLANGLAGVDTQYF
TGTGCCAGCAGCTTGGCCAATGGGCTAGCGGGAGTAGATACGCAGTATTTT
>TRBJ2-5|13|NA|TRBD2|TRBV3-1/TRBV3-2
CASSTAGVETQYF
TGTGCCAGCAGCACAGCGGGAGTAGAGACCCAGTACTTC
>TRBJ1-5|12|NA|NA|TRBV5-4
CASSLPGQPQHF
TGTGCCAGCAGCCTCCCAGGGCAGCCCCAGCATTTT
>TRBJ2-7|16|NA|NA|TRBV4-1
CASSQPGRDLNYEQYF
TGCGCCAGCAGCCAGCCCGGACGGGACTTGAACTACGAGCAGTACTTC
>TRBJ1-1|13|NA|NA|TRBV5-4
CASSWTLNTEAFF
TGTGCCAGCAGCTGGACACTGAACACTGAAGCTTTCTTT
>TRBJ2-2|16|NA|NA|TRBV6-5
CASSYAMRRDTGELFF
TGTGCCAGCAGTTACGCGATGCGGCGCGACACCGGGGAGCTGTTTTTT
>TRBJ1-3|16|once|TRBD1|TRBV5-1
CASSSRQGTSGNTIYF
TGCGCCAGCAGCTCTAGACAGGGGACCTCTGGAAACACCATATATTTT
>TRBJ1-6|14|few|NA|TRBV5-1
CASSRDISNSPLHF
TGCGCCAGCAGCCGAGACATTTCAAATTCACCCCTCCACTTT
>TRBJ2-1|13|NA|NA|TRBV9
CASGSGAYNEQFF
TGTGCCAGTGGGTCGGGGGCCTACAATGAGCAGTTCTTC
>TRBJ1-1|13|NA|NA|TRBV6-4
CASSSDRNTEAFF
TGTGCCAGCAGTTCAGACAGAAACACTGAAGCTTTCTTT
>TRBJ2-1|14|once|TRBD1|TRBV29-1
CSVIRTGRSNEQFF
TGCAGCGTGATCCGGACAGGGCGAAGCAATGAGCAGTTCTTC
>TRBJ1-6|15|once|NA|TRBV28
CATGPSDGGNSPLHF
TGTGCCACCGGACCGTCCGACGGGGGAAATTCACCCCTCCACTTT
>TRBJ1-6|14|NA|TRBD1|TRBV6-5
CASSPDRGNSPLHF
TGTGCCAGCAGCCCGGACAGGGGGAATTCACCCCTCCACTTT
>TRBJ2-7|14|few|TRBD1|TRBV18
CASSSTTGNYEQYF
TGTGCCAGCTCATCTACGACAGGGAACTACGAGCAGTACTTC
>TRBJ2-2|16|once|TRBD2|TRBV9
CASSVGGLDGTGELFF
TGTGCCAGCAGCGTCGGGGGACTAGATGGCACCGGGGAGCTGTTTTTT
>TRBJ1-1|13|NA|NA|TRBV27
CASSLLMNTEAFF
TGTGCCAGCAGTTTATTAATGAACACTGAAGCTTTCTTT